One and the same sample provided the 5 T cell receptor beta chains below, sequenced in a study of beta chain features in type 1 diabetes. Every isolated RNA sample was fully reverse transcribed, so sequencing captured expressed TCRB transcripts. The data were produced by immunoSEQ multiplex PCR, yet TCRdb's version contains in-frame clones alone and is incomplete. The table shows 450,000 to 600,000 clones, with around 30% occurring only once. The sequenced sample was naive CD4+ T cells from blood. Receptor source: a man aged 18-30 years in good health.

This clone has more than one count but fewer than ten. This chain connects TRBV6-6 to TRBJ2-7; D is unclear. The CDR3 is made up of 13 amino acids. The germline gives CDR1 MNHNY, CDR2 SVGAGI (reference sequence). The V and J ends lost 0 bases and 8 bases respectively, with 11 bases between them. CDR3 sequence: CASSYSMQAQQYF. The CDR3 coding sequence is TGTGCCAGCAGTTACTCGATGCAGGCGCAGCAGTACTTC.

This clone has more than one count but fewer than ten. The chain recombines TRBV5-4 with TRBJ2-3, with TRBD2 matching over 11 bases. This CDR3 has 16 amino acids. Germline-derived CDR1 and CDR2 are SGHNT and YYREEE (reference sequence). V gave up 1 base and J gave up 1 base; unmatched junction bases: 2. The CDR3 sequence is CASSLYSGRGTDTQYF. As DNA, the CDR3 is TGTGCCAGCAGCTTGTATAGCGGGAGGGGCACAGATACGCAGTATTTT.

This clone turned up a few times. DNA of the CDR3: TGTGCCAGCAGCCACAGGACTAGCGGGAGCCAAGAGACCCAGTACTTC. It is translated as CASSHRTSGSQETQYF. The chain combines TRBV11-2 with TRBJ2-5; 13 bases agree with TRBD2. Looked up from germline, CDR1 is SGHAT and CDR2 is FQNNGV. The CDR3 totals 16 residues. V shed 5 bases, J shed 1 base, and the junction held 4 bases outside the gene matches. The full variable domain, its missing parts supplied by reference TRBV11-2 and TRBJ2-5, is EAGVAQSPRYKIIEKRQSVAFWCNPISGHATLYWYQQILGQGPKLLIQFQNNGVVDDSQLPKDRFSAERLKGVDSTLKIQPAKLEDSAVYLCASSHRTSGSQETQYFGPGTRLLVL.

The J gene is TRBJ2-5, the V gene TRBV19; 7 bases fit TRBD1. Germline V gene data show CDR1 as LNHDA and CDR2 as SQIVND (reference sequence). CDR3 length: 14 amino acids. After removal of 5 bases from V and 5 bases from J, the junction contained 8 bases not matched to a gene. The CDR3 loop reads CASSLTGSGETQYF. The CDR3 coding sequence is TGTGCCAGTAGTTTGACAGGGTCCGGGGAGACCCAGTACTTC.

V usage is TRBV18 and J usage is TRBJ2-5; D gene ambiguous. The germline V gene has CDR1 KGHSH and CDR2 LQKENI. The V end was cut by 6 bases, the J end by 5 bases, with 13 bases between. This CDR3 comprises 13 residues. The CDR3 coding sequence is TGTGCCAGCTCCCGGAACGTCGGGGAGACCCAGTACTTC. Translation: CASSRNVGETQYF.